The clone carrying this T cell receptor (beta chain) appeared a single time. For every donor, a draw yielded around 10 milliliters of peripheral blood. This sample stems from a study of blood T cells in healthy people across ages. With a J-beta primer mix and a sample-barcoded 5' primer, a second PCR ran roughly 6 to 11 cycles. Each cDNA molecule was tagged by a template-switch adaptor that had 12 random nucleotides. TCRdb independently ran MiXCR on the 5' RACE reads; one entry per CDR3 protein. Counted here are about 1,800,000 distinct CDR3 sequences, 28% occurring once; the ten biggest clones make up 7.7%. With 4 bases clipped from V and 10 bases from J, the junction kept 11 bases outside the gene matches. CDR3 length equals 14 residues. Germline V lookup: CDR1 SGHNT, CDR2 YYREEE (reference sequence).

The J gene is TRBJ2-1, the V gene TRBV5-4; TRBD1 agrees at 7 bases. The sequence was collected from a woman in her 30s in good health. The sample comprised blood. This CDR3 reads CASSDRDRRDEQFF. CDR3 DNA: TGTGCCAGCAGCGATCGGGACAGAAGGGACGAGCAGTTCTTC.